A selection of T cell receptor beta chains follows, all from one sample in a study of post-analysis software for immune sequencing data. MiXCR, applied by TCRdb to the PCR reads, yields one record per CDR3 protein. The sample lists 650,000 to 850,000 distinct CDR3 sequences, 40% to 55% occurring once. What was sequenced was blood. All receptors come from a girl aged 10 to 17 with multiple sclerosis. The CDR3 runs from the conserved cysteine through the conserved F or W. The D gene is left open where the match is weak. Some rows have no size entry. The others give once, few or many, or a class for an expanded clone.

d_call: TRBD1; j_call: TRBJ2-3; v_call: TRBV20-1; clone_size: many; cdr3_aa: CSAQGTVNTDTQYF; cdr3_nt: TGCAGTGCCCAGGGGACAGTGAACACAGATACGCAGTATTTT
d_call: .; j_call: TRBJ1-2; v_call: TRBV7-3; clone_size: .; cdr3_aa: CASSLTAGLVDGYTF; cdr3_nt: TGTGCCAGCAGCTTAACTGCGGGGTTGGTGGATGGCTACACCTTC
d_call: .; j_call: TRBJ2-1; v_call: TRBV24-1; clone_size: .; cdr3_aa: CATSDSSGQTYNEQFF; cdr3_nt: TGTGCCACCAGCGACTCTAGCGGACAGACCTACAATGAGCAGTTCTTC
d_call: .; j_call: TRBJ2-1; v_call: TRBV11-1; clone_size: few; cdr3_aa: CASSLPLREQFF; cdr3_nt: TGTGCCAGCAGCCTGCCGCTCCGAGAGCAGTTCTTC
d_call: .; j_call: TRBJ1-5; v_call: TRBV20-1; clone_size: few; cdr3_aa: CSASTMAVGIQPQHF; cdr3_nt: TGCAGTGCTAGCACTATGGCAGTCGGGATTCAGCCCCAGCATTTT
d_call: .; j_call: TRBJ2-4; v_call: TRBV5-1; clone_size: .; cdr3_aa: CASRPSGINLAKNIQYF; cdr3_nt: TGCGCCAGCAGACCCTCCGGGATAAATCTAGCCAAAAACATTCAGTACTTC
d_call: .; j_call: TRBJ1-6; v_call: TRBV20-1; clone_size: .; cdr3_aa: CSARGLVGEGNSPLHF; cdr3_nt: TGCAGTGCTAGAGGTCTTGTGGGGGAAGGTAATTCACCCCTCCACTTT
d_call: TRBD2; j_call: TRBJ2-1; v_call: TRBV6-5; clone_size: .; cdr3_aa: CASSYSRTSGGEQFF; cdr3_nt: TGTGCCAGCAGTTACTCCAGGACTAGCGGGGGAGAGCAGTTCTTC
d_call: TRBD1; j_call: TRBJ1-2; v_call: TRBV12-3/TRBV12-4; clone_size: .; cdr3_aa: CASSPAGGAYGYTF; cdr3_nt: TGTGCCAGCAGTCCTGCAGGGGGCGCCTATGGCTACACCTTC
d_call: TRBD1; j_call: TRBJ2-5; v_call: TRBV5-6; clone_size: .; cdr3_aa: CASSFRDREETQYF; cdr3_nt: TGTGCCAGCAGCTTCCGGGACAGGGAAGAGACCCAGTACTTC
d_call: .; j_call: TRBJ1-4; v_call: TRBV29-1; clone_size: .; cdr3_aa: CSGGAGRNEKLFF; cdr3_nt: TGCAGCGGCGGGGCAGGGCGTAATGAAAAACTGTTTTTT
d_call: .; j_call: TRBJ1-5; v_call: TRBV5-1; clone_size: .; cdr3_aa: CASSLAGVGQPQHF; cdr3_nt: TGCGCCAGCAGCTTGGCGGGGGTAGGTCAGCCCCAGCATTTT
d_call: .; j_call: TRBJ2-7; v_call: TRBV11-2; clone_size: .; cdr3_aa: CASSSTTALYEQYF; cdr3_nt: TGTGCCAGCAGCTCGACGACTGCACTTTACGAGCAGTACTTC
d_call: .; j_call: TRBJ2-1; v_call: TRBV29-1; clone_size: .; cdr3_aa: CSVGMTDNEQIF; cdr3_nt: TGCAGCGTGGGTATGACAGACAATGAGCAGATCTTC
d_call: .; j_call: TRBJ2-7; v_call: TRBV29-1; clone_size: .; cdr3_aa: CSVTGGVPYEQYF; cdr3_nt: TGCAGCGTGACAGGCGGGGTCCCCTACGAGCAGTACTTC
d_call: .; j_call: TRBJ2-1; v_call: TRBV11-2; clone_size: .; cdr3_aa: CASRAQGPPYNEQFF; cdr3_nt: TGTGCCAGCAGAGCCCAGGGGCCCCCTTACAATGAGCAGTTCTTC
d_call: TRBD2; j_call: TRBJ2-1; v_call: TRBV24-1; clone_size: .; cdr3_aa: CATSDFLRTSLRQFF; cdr3_nt: TGTGCCACCAGTGATTTTCTCCGGACTAGCTTGCGGCAGTTCTTC
d_call: .; j_call: TRBJ2-5; v_call: TRBV6-2/TRBV6-3; clone_size: .; cdr3_aa: CASSIGLMETQYF; cdr3_nt: TGTGCCAGCTCCATCGGGTTGATGGAGACCCAGTACTTC
d_call: TRBD1; j_call: TRBJ2-5; v_call: TRBV4-3; clone_size: .; cdr3_aa: CASSQEPGQGGTQYF; cdr3_nt: TGCGCCAGCAGCCAAGAACCCGGACAGGGAGGGACCCAGTACTTC
d_call: .; j_call: TRBJ2-7; v_call: TRBV7-9; clone_size: .; cdr3_aa: CASSLREEGSYEQYF; cdr3_nt: TGTGCCAGCAGCTTAAGAGAGGAGGGATCCTACGAGCAGTACTTC
d_call: TRBD2; j_call: TRBJ2-2; v_call: TRBV28; clone_size: .; cdr3_aa: CASSEGLAGEGDAGELFF; cdr3_nt: TGTGCCAGCAGCGAGGGACTAGCGGGTGAGGGCGACGCCGGGGAGCTGTTTTTT
d_call: TRBD1; j_call: TRBJ1-6; v_call: TRBV6-5; clone_size: .; cdr3_aa: CATHRGWDSPLHF; cdr3_nt: TGTGCCACACACAGGGGCTGGGATTCACCCCTCCACTTT
d_call: TRBD2; j_call: TRBJ2-1; v_call: TRBV28; clone_size: .; cdr3_aa: CASLGREASSYNEQFF; cdr3_nt: TGTGCCAGCTTGGGGCGGGAGGCTAGCTCCTACAATGAGCAGTTCTTC
d_call: .; j_call: TRBJ2-7; v_call: TRBV5-1; clone_size: .; cdr3_aa: CASSLAVTGSYEQYF; cdr3_nt: TGCGCCAGCAGCTTGGCCGTGACAGGCTCCTACGAGCAGTACTTC
d_call: .; j_call: TRBJ2-1; v_call: TRBV7-2; clone_size: .; cdr3_aa: CASSIRASDDNEQFF; cdr3_nt: TGTGCCAGCAGCATCAGGGCTAGCGATGACAATGAGCAGTTCTTC
d_call: .; j_call: TRBJ2-3; v_call: TRBV7-9; clone_size: few; cdr3_aa: CASSLPSPADTQYF; cdr3_nt: TGTGCCAGCAGCCTCCCTTCTCCCGCAGATACGCAGTATTTT
d_call: TRBD2; j_call: TRBJ2-3; v_call: TRBV24-1; clone_size: .; cdr3_aa: CATSDSGLAEVTDTQYF; cdr3_nt: TGTGCCACCAGTGACTCGGGACTAGCGGAGGTCACAGATACGCAGTATTTT
d_call: TRBD1; j_call: TRBJ2-7; v_call: TRBV20-1; clone_size: .; cdr3_aa: CSARPGTGAYEQYF; cdr3_nt: TGCAGTGCTAGGCCCGGGACAGGGGCCTACGAGCAGTACTTC
d_call: .; j_call: TRBJ2-5; v_call: TRBV5-1; clone_size: .; cdr3_aa: CASSLGGKLDETQYF; cdr3_nt: TGCGCCAGCAGCTTGGGCGGGAAATTGGATGAGACCCAGTACTTC
d_call: TRBD1; j_call: TRBJ1-1; v_call: TRBV29-1; clone_size: .; cdr3_aa: CSVEGQGENTEAFF; cdr3_nt: TGCAGCGTTGAGGGACAGGGGGAGAACACTGAAGCTTTCTTT
d_call: TRBD2; j_call: TRBJ2-3; v_call: TRBV20-1; clone_size: .; cdr3_aa: CSAAPSGRALSDTQYF; cdr3_nt: TGCAGTGCCGCCCCCAGCGGGAGGGCTTTGTCAGATACGCAGTATTTT
d_call: .; j_call: TRBJ2-3; v_call: TRBV15; clone_size: .; cdr3_aa: CATSRDAVAGTDTQYF; cdr3_nt: TGTGCCACCAGCAGAGATGCAGTGGCGGGCACAGATACGCAGTATTTT
d_call: .; j_call: TRBJ2-1; v_call: TRBV7-9; clone_size: .; cdr3_aa: CASTADRKIYNEQFF; cdr3_nt: TGTGCCAGTACCGCGGACCGGAAAATTTACAATGAGCAGTTCTTC
d_call: .; j_call: TRBJ1-5; v_call: TRBV20-1; clone_size: .; cdr3_aa: CSASRGPQPQHF; cdr3_nt: TGCAGTGCTAGTAGGGGTCCTCAGCCCCAGCATTTT
d_call: .; j_call: TRBJ2-7; v_call: TRBV9; clone_size: .; cdr3_aa: CASSVGGQSTYEQYF; cdr3_nt: TGTGCCAGCAGCGTAGGAGGACAGTCAACCTACGAGCAGTACTTC
d_call: .; j_call: TRBJ2-5; v_call: TRBV7-2; clone_size: .; cdr3_aa: CASSPHETTGETQYF; cdr3_nt: TGTGCCAGCAGCCCCCACGAGACCACGGGTGAGACCCAGTACTTC
d_call: .; j_call: TRBJ1-1; v_call: TRBV28; clone_size: .; cdr3_aa: CASSFPGAEAFF; cdr3_nt: TGTGCCAGCAGTTTCCCCGGGGCTGAAGCTTTCTTT
d_call: .; j_call: TRBJ2-6; v_call: TRBV18; clone_size: .; cdr3_aa: CASSPLRTGTRGANVLTF; cdr3_nt: TGTGCCAGCTCACCGTTAAGAACCGGGACACGCGGGGCCAACGTCCTGACTTTC
d_call: .; j_call: TRBJ2-5; v_call: TRBV28; clone_size: many; cdr3_aa: CASSFGYQETQYF; cdr3_nt: TGTGCCAGCAGTTTCGGCTACCAAGAGACCCAGTACTTC
d_call: TRBD2; j_call: TRBJ2-7; v_call: TRBV20-1; clone_size: few; cdr3_aa: CSAHSGRTYEQYF; cdr3_nt: TGCAGTGCCCATAGCGGGCGGACCTACGAGCAGTACTTC
d_call: .; j_call: TRBJ2-6; v_call: TRBV30; clone_size: few; cdr3_aa: CAWSRDRPGANVLTF; cdr3_nt: TGTGCCTGGAGTCGAGACAGGCCTGGGGCCAACGTCCTGACTTTC
d_call: TRBD1; j_call: TRBJ2-7; v_call: TRBV29-1; clone_size: few; cdr3_aa: CSVDGGQGIIEQYF; cdr3_nt: TGCAGCGTCGATGGGGGACAGGGAATCATCGAGCAGTACTTC
d_call: .; j_call: TRBJ1-2; v_call: TRBV30; clone_size: once; cdr3_aa: CAWSYRRQREGYTF; cdr3_nt: TGTGCCTGGAGTTACAGAAGACAGCGCGAGGGGTACACCTTC
d_call: .; j_call: TRBJ2-5; v_call: TRBV7-9; clone_size: .; cdr3_aa: CASSLVVQETQYF; cdr3_nt: TGTGCCAGCAGCTTAGTGGTTCAAGAGACCCAGTACTTC
d_call: TRBD1; j_call: TRBJ2-7; v_call: TRBV6-2/TRBV6-3; clone_size: .; cdr3_aa: CASSYDGTAYYEQYF; cdr3_nt: TGTGCCAGCAGTTACGACGGGACAGCATACTACGAGCAGTACTTC
d_call: .; j_call: TRBJ1-1; v_call: TRBV11-3; clone_size: .; cdr3_aa: CASSSVGGPNTEAFF; cdr3_nt: TGTGCCAGCAGCTCGGTAGGGGGGCCGAACACTGAAGCTTTCTTT
d_call: .; j_call: TRBJ2-5; v_call: TRBV3-1; clone_size: few; cdr3_aa: CASSQEWGRQETQYF; cdr3_nt: TGTGCCAGCAGCCAAGAGTGGGGTCGACAAGAGACCCAGTACTTC
d_call: .; j_call: TRBJ1-6; v_call: TRBV7-3; clone_size: .; cdr3_aa: CASSLMGGGSPLHF; cdr3_nt: TGTGCCAGCAGCTTAATGGGTGGTGGTTCACCCCTCCACTTT
d_call: .; j_call: TRBJ1-2; v_call: TRBV3-1; clone_size: .; cdr3_aa: CASSQERGTRYGYTF; cdr3_nt: TGTGCCAGCAGCCAAGAGAGAGGGACCCGCTATGGCTACACCTTC
d_call: TRBD1; j_call: TRBJ2-5; v_call: TRBV13; clone_size: .; cdr3_aa: CASQGADGETQYF; cdr3_nt: TGTGCCAGCCAGGGGGCGGATGGGGAGACCCAGTACTTC
d_call: .; j_call: TRBJ2-2; v_call: TRBV29-1; clone_size: .; cdr3_aa: CSVYGTTNTGELFF; cdr3_nt: TGCAGCGTCTACGGGACGACGAACACCGGGGAGCTGTTTTTT
d_call: TRBD2; j_call: TRBJ2-3; v_call: TRBV20-1; clone_size: .; cdr3_aa: CSARLADLHTDTQYF; cdr3_nt: TGCAGTGCCAGACTAGCGGATCTACACACAGATACGCAGTATTTT
d_call: .; j_call: TRBJ2-7; v_call: TRBV7-2; clone_size: .; cdr3_aa: CASSLGRQTLTYEQYF; cdr3_nt: TGTGCCAGCAGCTTAGGCCGCCAGACACTTACCTACGAGCAGTACTTC
d_call: TRBD2; j_call: TRBJ2-5; v_call: TRBV3-1; clone_size: .; cdr3_aa: CASSQGTSGRETQYF; cdr3_nt: TGTGCCAGCAGCCAAGGGACTAGCGGGAGAGAGACCCAGTACTTC